What follows is one TCR beta chain and its context. Assay: immunoSEQ multiplex PCR; the TCRdb copy retains only in-frame clones and omits some. The table has tens of thousands of clones, more than 75% seen once. Germline assignment: CDR1 SGHAT and CDR2 FQNNGV. The CDR3 contains 15 residues. V lost 1 base and J 2 bases, leaving 9 bases between the germline ends. This record belongs to a study of blood T cell repertoires in COVID-19. Whole-study context: Italy, Spain and the United States were the sources of the convalescent and acute COVID-19 samples.

This clonotype was sampled from a woman older than 75 with active or convalescent COVID-19. Sequencing was performed on peripheral blood. This chain joins TRBV11-2 and TRBJ2-1; the D gene is possibly TRBD1 (5 bases). The CDR3 protein is CASSLVPGTYNEQFF. The CDR3 nucleotides read TGTGCCAGCAGCTTAGTTCCAGGGACCTACAATGAGCAGTTCTTC.